This T cell receptor beta chain emerged from a study of glioma-infiltrating T cells. Broader study findings: Gliomas, especially low-grade, showed above-expected tissue-blood divergence; non-neoplastic patients showed below.

Trimming took 3 bases from V and 3 from J, leaving 5 bases between them. The CDR3 spans 11 residues. The germline V gene encodes CDR1 SQVTM and CDR2 ANQGSEA. This clonotype came up a few times. No antigen is known for it. TCR alpha and beta CDR3 regions were amplified from RNA using iRepertoire nested multiplex PCR. Input was roughly 100-450 ng of tissue mRNA or PBMC total RNA. Each CDR3 protein gets one entry after TCRdb re-called the multiplex PCR reads with MiXCR. Of about 180,000 distinct CDR3 sequences in the sample, more than 35% were seen once. The sample was glioma tissue, nonneoplastic brain tissue, or PBMCs (not recorded which). J is TRBJ1-1 and V is TRBV29-1; D ambiguous. The clonotype originates from a human donor with low-grade glioma or glioblastoma, undergoing nonglioma brain surgery, or in good health (not recorded which). Here the CDR3 DNA reads TGCAGCGTTGAGGCGCACACTGAAGCTTTCTTT. It codes for CSVEAHTEAFF. Full variable domain (outside the CDR3, taken from reference TRBV29-1 and TRBJ1-1): SAVISQKPSRDICQRGTSLTIQCQVDSQVTMMFWYRQQPGQSLTLIATANQGSEATYESGFVIDKFPISRPNLTFSTLTVSNMSPEDSSIYLCSVEAHTEAFFGQGTRLTVV.